The 8 T cell receptor beta chains given below trace back to one sample, sequenced in a study of cytomegalovirus exposure and HLA in healthy donors. PCR used 60 Vbeta primers and 13 Jbeta primers. Clones were read by immunoSEQ multiplex PCR, and TCRdb kept only the in-frame ones, dropping some. The table records 110,000 to 150,000 clones, 65% to 85% of them present only once. The sequenced material came from PBMCs. Receptor source: a male donor in good health and CMV-seronegative.

J is TRBJ2-1 and V is TRBV15; 7 nucleotides align to TRBD1. The germline V gene has CDR1 LNHNV and CDR2 YYDKDF (reference sequence). The CDR3 loop spans 16 amino acids. Trimming took 0 bases from V and 0 from J; bases not matched to a gene: 2. This CDR3 is CATSRDRDSSYNEQFF. The CDR3 DNA sequence: TGTGCCACCAGCAGAGATCGGGACAGCTCCTACAATGAGCAGTTCTTC.

This sequence joins TRBV28 and TRBJ1-2; 10 bases are shared with TRBD1. The length of the CDR3 is 15 residues. Looked up from germline, CDR1 is MDHEN and CDR2 is SYDVKM. J was trimmed by 5 bases and V by 5 bases; bases with no gene match: 8. The CDR3, as DNA: TGTGCCAGCAGTAGACAGGGGGCCCGGAGGTATGGCTACACCTTC. As protein: CASSRQGARRYGYTF.

This chain uses TRBV2 with TRBJ1-5; 8 bases map to TRBD1. Germline V CDR1 and CDR2: SNHLY, FYNNEI. The CDR3 is made up of 15 amino acids. V lost 10 bases, J lost 4 bases, and 12 bases stayed unmatched. This chain's CDR3 is CATSRQQGANQPQHF. In nucleotides, the CDR3 is TGTGCCACTTCACGTCAGCAGGGGGCGAATCAGCCCCAGCATTTT.

As for this clone: The junction shows a germline mismatch at one end, possibly a read error. The sample contains more than one DNA sequence encoding this CDR3. The chain is built from TRBV2 and TRBJ2-3; D is perhaps TRBD2 (6 bases). The CDR3 length is 11 residues. The germline CDR1 and CDR2 sequences are SNHLY and FYNNEI. CDR3 coding DNA: TGCGCCAGCTTAGCGGCTGATACGCAGTATTTT. It encodes CASLAADTQYF.

The J gene is TRBJ2-7, the V gene TRBV23-1, with a possible D match to TRBD1 (5 bases). TRBV23-1 is labeled an ORF, and its function is uncertain. Trimming took off 3 bases at V and 0 bases at J, with 15 bases between the two ends. The CDR3 has 16 residues. CDR3 region: CASSQSRAAYSYEQYF. The CDR3 DNA sequence: TGCGCCAGCAGTCAGTCCAGGGCGGCTTACTCCTACGAGCAGTACTTC.

The chain couples TRBV6-6 to TRBJ1-5; 8 nucleotides align to TRBD1. Germline-derived CDR1 and CDR2 are MNHNY and SVGAGI (reference sequence). The CDR3 runs to 16 residues. The V gene end was trimmed by 0 bases and the J gene end by 3 bases; junction bases not matched to a gene: 4. CDR3 sequence: CASSYSWTGNNQPQHF. The CDR3 nucleotides are TGTGCCAGCAGTTACTCCTGGACAGGGAACAATCAGCCCCAGCATTTT.

The chain couples TRBV5-4 to TRBJ2-2, with a tentative D call TRBD1 (6 bases). The length of the CDR3 is 16 residues. CDR1 is SGHNT and CDR2 is YYREEE in the germline V gene (reference sequence). V lost 4 bases and J lost 6, with 19 bases in between. In DNA, the CDR3 is TGTGCCAGCAGCCCATCCCCTCCATGGGGGCCCGGGGAGCTGTTTTTT. As protein: CASSPSPPWGPGELFF.

The chain uses TRBV10-3 and TRBJ1-1; no firm D call. This CDR3 has 14 residues. Trimming cost V 1 base and J 3 bases, with 9 bases left between them. Germline V gene data show CDR1 as ENHRY and CDR2 as SYGVKD. CDR3 protein: CAISELSPDTEAFF. Written as DNA, the CDR3 is TGTGCCATCAGTGAGTTGTCCCCTGACACTGAAGCTTTCTTT.